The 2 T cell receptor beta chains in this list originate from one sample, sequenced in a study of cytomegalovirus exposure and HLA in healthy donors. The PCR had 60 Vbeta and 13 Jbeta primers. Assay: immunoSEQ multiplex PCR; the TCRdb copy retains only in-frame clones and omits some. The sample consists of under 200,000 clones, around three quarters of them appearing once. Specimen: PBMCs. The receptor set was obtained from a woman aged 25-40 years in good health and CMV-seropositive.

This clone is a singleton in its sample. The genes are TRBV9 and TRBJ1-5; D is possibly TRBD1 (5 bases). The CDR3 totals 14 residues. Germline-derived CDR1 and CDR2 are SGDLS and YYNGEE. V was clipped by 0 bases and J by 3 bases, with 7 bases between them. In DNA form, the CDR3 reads TGTGCCAGCAGCGTAGGGGGCCTCAATCAGCCCCAGCATTTT. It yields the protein CASSVGGLNQPQHF.

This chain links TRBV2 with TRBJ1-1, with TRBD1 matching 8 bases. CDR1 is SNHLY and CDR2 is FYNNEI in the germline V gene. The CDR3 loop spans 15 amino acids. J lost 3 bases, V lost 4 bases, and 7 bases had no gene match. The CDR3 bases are TGTGCCAGCAGTGGGCAGACAGGGGAGGACACTGAAGCTTTCTTT. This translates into CASSGQTGEDTEAFF.